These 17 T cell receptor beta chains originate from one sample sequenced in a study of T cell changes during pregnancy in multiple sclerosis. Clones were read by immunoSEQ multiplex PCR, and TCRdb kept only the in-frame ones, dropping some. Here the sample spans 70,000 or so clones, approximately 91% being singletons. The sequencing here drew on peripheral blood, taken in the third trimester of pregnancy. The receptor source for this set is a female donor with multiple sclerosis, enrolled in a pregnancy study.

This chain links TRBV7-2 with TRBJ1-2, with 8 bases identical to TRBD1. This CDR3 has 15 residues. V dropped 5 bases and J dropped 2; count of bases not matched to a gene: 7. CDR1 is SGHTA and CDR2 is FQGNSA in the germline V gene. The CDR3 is CASSTQTGVNYGYTF. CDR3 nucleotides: TGTGCCAGCAGCACGCAGACAGGGGTGAACTATGGCTACACCTTC. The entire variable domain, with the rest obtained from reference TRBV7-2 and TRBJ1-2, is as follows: GAGVSQSPSNKVTEKGKDVELRCDPISGHTALYWYRQSLGQGLEFLIYFQGNSAPDKSGLPSDRFSAERTGGSVSTLTIQRTQQEDSAVYLCASSTQTGVNYGYTFGSGTRLTVV.

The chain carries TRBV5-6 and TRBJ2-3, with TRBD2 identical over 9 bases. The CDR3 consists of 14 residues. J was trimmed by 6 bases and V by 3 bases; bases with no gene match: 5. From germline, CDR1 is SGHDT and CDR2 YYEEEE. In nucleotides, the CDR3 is TGTGCCAGCAGCTGGGCGGGGGGGTTGGATACGCAGTATTTT. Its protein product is CASSWAGGLDTQYF.

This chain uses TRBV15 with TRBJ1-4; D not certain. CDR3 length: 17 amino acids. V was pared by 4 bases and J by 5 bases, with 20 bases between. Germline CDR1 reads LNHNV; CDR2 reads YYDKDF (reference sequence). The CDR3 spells CATSTSAKPENNEKLFF. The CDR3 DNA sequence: TGTGCCACCAGCACCTCCGCCAAGCCCGAAAACAATGAAAAACTGTTTTTT. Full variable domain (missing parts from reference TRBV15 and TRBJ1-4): DAMVIQNPRYQVTQFGKPVTLSCSQTLNHNVMYWYQQKSSQAPKLLFHYYDKDFNNEADTPDNFQSRRPNTSFCFLDIRSPGLGDTAMYLCATSTSAKPENNEKLFFGSGTQLSVL.

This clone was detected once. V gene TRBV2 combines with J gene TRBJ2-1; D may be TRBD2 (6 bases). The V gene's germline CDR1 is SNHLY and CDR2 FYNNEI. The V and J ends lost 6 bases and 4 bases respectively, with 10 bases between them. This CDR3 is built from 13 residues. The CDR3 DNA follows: TGTGCCAGCAGCTCGGGGGAGTACAATGAGCAGTTCTTC. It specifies CASSSGEYNEQFF. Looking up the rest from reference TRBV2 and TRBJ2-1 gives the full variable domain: EPEVTQTPSHQVTQMGQEVILRCVPISNHLYFYWYRQILGQKVEFLVSFYNNEISEKSEIFDDQFSVERPDGSNFTLKIRSTKLEDSAMYFCASSSGEYNEQFFGPGTRLTVL.

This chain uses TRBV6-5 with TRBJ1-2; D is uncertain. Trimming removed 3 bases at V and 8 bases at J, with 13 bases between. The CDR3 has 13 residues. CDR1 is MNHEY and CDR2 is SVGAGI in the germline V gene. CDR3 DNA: TGTGCCAGCAGTTATCGGGGAATGGGCGGCTACACCTTC. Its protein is CASSYRGMGGYTF.

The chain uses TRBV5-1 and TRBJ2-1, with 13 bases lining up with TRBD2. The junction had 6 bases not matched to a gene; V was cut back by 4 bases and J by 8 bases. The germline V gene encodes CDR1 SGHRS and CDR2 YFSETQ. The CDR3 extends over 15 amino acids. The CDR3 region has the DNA TGCGCCAGCAGCGTGTGGACTAGCGGGGGATATGAGCAGTTCTTC. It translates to CASSVWTSGGYEQFF.

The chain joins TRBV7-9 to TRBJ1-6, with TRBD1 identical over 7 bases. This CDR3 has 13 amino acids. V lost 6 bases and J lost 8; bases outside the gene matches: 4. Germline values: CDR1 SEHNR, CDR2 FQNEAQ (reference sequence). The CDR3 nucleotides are TGTGCCAGCAGGGGACAGCTAGATTCACCCCTCCACTTT. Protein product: CASRGQLDSPLHF.

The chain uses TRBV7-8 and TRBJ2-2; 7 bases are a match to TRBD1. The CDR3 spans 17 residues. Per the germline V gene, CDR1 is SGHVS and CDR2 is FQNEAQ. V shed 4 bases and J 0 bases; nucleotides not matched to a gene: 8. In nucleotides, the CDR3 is TGTGCCAGCAGCTCGATCCGGGACAGAGCGAACACCGGGGAGCTGTTTTTT. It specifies CASSSIRDRANTGELFF.

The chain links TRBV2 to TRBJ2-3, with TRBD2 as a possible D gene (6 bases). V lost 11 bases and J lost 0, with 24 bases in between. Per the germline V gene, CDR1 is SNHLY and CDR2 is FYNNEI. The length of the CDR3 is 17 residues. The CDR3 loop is CAHTIGRGGISTDTQYF. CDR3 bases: TGTGCCCACACGATTGGGCGCGGCGGGATCAGCACAGATACGCAGTATTTT.

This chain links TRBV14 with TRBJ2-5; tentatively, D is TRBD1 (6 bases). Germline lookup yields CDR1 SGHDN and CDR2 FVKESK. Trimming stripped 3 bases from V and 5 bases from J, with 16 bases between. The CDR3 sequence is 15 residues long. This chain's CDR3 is CASSQLTGIWETQYF. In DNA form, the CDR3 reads TGTGCCAGCAGCCAGCTAACAGGGATTTGGGAGACCCAGTACTTC.

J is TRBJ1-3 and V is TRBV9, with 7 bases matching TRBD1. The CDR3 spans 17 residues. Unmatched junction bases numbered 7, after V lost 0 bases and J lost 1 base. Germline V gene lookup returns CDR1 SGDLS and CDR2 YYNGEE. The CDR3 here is CASSVVGTAESGNTIYF. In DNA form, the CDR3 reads TGTGCCAGCAGCGTAGTGGGGACAGCCGAATCTGGAAACACCATATATTTT.

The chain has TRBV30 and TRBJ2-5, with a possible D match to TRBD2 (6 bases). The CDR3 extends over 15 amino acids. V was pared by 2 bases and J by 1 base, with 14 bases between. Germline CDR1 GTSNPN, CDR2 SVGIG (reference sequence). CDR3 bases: TGTGCCTGGAGTAGGGGACTCCCTACCCAAGAGACCCAGTACTTC. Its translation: CAWSRGLPTQETQYF.

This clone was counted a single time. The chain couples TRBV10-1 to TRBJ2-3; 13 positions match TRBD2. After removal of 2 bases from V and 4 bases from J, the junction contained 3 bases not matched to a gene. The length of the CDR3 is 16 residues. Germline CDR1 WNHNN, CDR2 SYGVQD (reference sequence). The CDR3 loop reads CASSEGTSGTSDTQYF. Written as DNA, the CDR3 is TGCGCCAGCAGTGAGGGGACTAGCGGGACCTCAGATACGCAGTATTTT.

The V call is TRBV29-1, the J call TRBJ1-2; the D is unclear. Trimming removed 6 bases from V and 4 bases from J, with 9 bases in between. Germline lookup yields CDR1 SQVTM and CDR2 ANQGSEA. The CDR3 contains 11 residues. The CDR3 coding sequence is TGCAGCGTAGGCCGAGGCTATGGCTACACCTTC. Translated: CSVGRGYGYTF.

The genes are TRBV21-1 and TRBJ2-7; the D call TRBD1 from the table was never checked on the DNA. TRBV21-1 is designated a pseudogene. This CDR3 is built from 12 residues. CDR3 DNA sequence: TGTGCCAGCAGCTACCGGGGGACAGGGAAGGACTTC. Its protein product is CASSYRGTGKDF.

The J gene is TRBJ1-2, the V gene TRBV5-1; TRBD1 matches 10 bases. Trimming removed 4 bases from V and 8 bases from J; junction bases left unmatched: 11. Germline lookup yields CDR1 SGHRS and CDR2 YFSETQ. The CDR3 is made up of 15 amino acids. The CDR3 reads CASSKVPGQGSGYTF. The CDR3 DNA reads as TGCGCCAGCAGCAAAGTCCCGGGACAGGGGAGCGGCTACACCTTC.

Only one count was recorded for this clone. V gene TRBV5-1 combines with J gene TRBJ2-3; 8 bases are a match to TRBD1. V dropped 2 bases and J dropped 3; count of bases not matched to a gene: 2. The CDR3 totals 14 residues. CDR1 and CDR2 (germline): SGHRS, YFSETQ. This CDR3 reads CASSFGQGTDTQYF. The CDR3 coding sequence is TGCGCCAGCAGCTTTGGACAGGGAACAGATACGCAGTATTTT.